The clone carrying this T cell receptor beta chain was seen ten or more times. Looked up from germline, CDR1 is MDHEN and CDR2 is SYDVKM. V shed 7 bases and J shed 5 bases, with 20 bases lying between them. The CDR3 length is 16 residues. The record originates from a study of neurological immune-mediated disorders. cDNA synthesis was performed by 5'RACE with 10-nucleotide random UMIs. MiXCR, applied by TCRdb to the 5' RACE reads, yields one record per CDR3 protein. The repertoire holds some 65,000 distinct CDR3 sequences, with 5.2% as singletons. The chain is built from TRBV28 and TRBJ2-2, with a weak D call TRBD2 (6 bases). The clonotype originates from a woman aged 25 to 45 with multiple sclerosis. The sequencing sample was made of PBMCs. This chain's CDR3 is CASTFLLASDTGELFF. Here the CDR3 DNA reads TGTGCCAGCACCTTCCTCCTGGCTAGCGATACCGGGGAGCTGTTTTTT. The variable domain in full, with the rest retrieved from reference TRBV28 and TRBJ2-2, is DVKVTQSSRYLVKRTGEKVFLECVQDMDHENMFWYRQDPGLGLRLIYFSYDVKMKEKGDIPEGYSVSREKKERFSLILESASTNQTSMYLCASTFLLASDTGELFFGEGSRLTVL.